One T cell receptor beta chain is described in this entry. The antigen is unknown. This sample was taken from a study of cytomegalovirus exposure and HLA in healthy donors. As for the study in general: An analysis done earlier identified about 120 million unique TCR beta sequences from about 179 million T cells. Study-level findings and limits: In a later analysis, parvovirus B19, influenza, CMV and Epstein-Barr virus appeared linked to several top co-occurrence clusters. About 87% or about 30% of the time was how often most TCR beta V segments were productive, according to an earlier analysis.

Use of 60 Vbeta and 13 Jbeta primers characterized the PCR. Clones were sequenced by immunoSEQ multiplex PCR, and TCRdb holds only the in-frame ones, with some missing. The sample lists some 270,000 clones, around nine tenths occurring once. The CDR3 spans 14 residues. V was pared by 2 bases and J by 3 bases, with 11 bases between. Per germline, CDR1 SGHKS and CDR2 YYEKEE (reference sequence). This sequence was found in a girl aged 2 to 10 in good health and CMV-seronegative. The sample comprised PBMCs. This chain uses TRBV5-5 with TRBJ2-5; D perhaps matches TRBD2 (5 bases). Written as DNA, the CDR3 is TGTGCCAGCAGCTTTTCCGGGAAAAAAGAGACCCAGTACTTC. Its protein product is CASSFSGKKETQYF.